This entry lists 32 T cell receptor beta chains sequenced from one sample in a study of cytomegalovirus exposure and HLA in healthy donors. This PCR relied on a set of 60 Vbeta primers and 13 Jbeta primers. Data came from immunoSEQ multiplex PCR; TCRdb stores just in-frame clones and leaves some out. Here the sample table reports 45,000 to 70,000 clones. The sequencing input was PBMCs. The receptors were sampled from a woman aged 25-40 years in good health and CMV-seropositive.

The V gene is TRBV18, the J gene TRBJ1-2, with no clear D. Germline V gives CDR1 KGHSH, CDR2 LQKENI. Trimming removed 3 bases from V and 8 bases from J, with 16 bases in between. The CDR3 is made up of 14 amino acids. CDR3 loop: CASSPEYTLEGYTF. The CDR3 region has the DNA TGTGCCAGCTCACCTGAATACACCCTGGAGGGCTACACCTTC.

The genes are TRBV7-9 and TRBJ2-2, with a tentative D call TRBD2 (5 bases). Germline values: CDR1 SEHNR, CDR2 FQNEAQ (reference sequence). There are 14 residues in the CDR3. Trimming left V 0 bases short and J 6 bases short, with 8 bases between. The CDR3, as DNA: TGTGCCAGCAGCTTAGCGGCGGGTCCCGGGGAGCTGTTTTTT. Translation gives CASSLAAGPGELFF.

This chain joins TRBV12-5 and TRBJ1-5; D gene unclear. Germline V CDR1 and CDR2: LGHNT, FRNRAP. CDR3 length equals 13 residues. V was clipped by 5 bases and J by 7 bases, with 12 bases between them. The CDR3 loop is CASGKEEGQPQHF. In DNA form, the CDR3 reads TGTGCTAGTGGTAAAGAAGAGGGACAGCCCCAGCATTTT.

The V and J genes are TRBV11-1 and TRBJ2-7, with D perhaps TRBD1 (6 bases). The CDR3 covers 14 residues. The V and J ends lost 5 bases and 2 bases respectively, with 13 bases between them. Germline CDR1 SGHAT, CDR2 FQDESV (reference sequence). CDR3 coding DNA: TGTGCCAGCAGCGACCGGACAGAGCCCTACGAGCAGTACTTC. Translated, it gives CASSDRTEPYEQYF.

This rearrangement joins TRBV19 to TRBJ2-2; D is perhaps TRBD1 (6 bases). V lost 4 bases and J lost 0, with 6 bases in between. Germline CDR1 is LNHDA and CDR2 is SQIVND (reference sequence). CDR3 size: 14 residues. CDR3 sequence: CASSNRANTGELFF. The DNA for the CDR3 is TGTGCCAGTAGTAACAGGGCGAACACCGGGGAGCTGTTTTTT.

Notes on this clone: Compared with germline, one end of the junction differs, possibly owing to a read error. The J gene is TRBJ1-2, the V gene TRBV9; 8 bases align to TRBD1. The CDR3 consists of 11 residues. Germline CDR1 reads SGDLS; CDR2 reads YYNGEE. The DNA for the CDR3 is TGTGCCAGCAGCGGGGACAGGATTCCTTCTTTC. Translated: CASSGDRIPSF.

This sequence joins TRBV30 and TRBJ1-5; 7 positions match TRBD1. The ends lost 1 base at V and 5 bases at J; junction bases unmatched: 8. This CDR3 is 15 amino acids long. CDR1 is GTSNPN and CDR2 is SVGIG in the germline V gene (reference sequence). The CDR3 loop is CAWSAPPGGYQPQHF. For the CDR3, the DNA is TGTGCCTGGAGTGCACCGCCAGGGGGGTATCAGCCCCAGCATTTT.

This chain connects TRBV5-1 to TRBJ1-6; D is possibly TRBD1 (6 bases). Germline V lookup: CDR1 SGHRS, CDR2 YFSETQ. The CDR3 runs 16 residues. V shed 0 bases and J shed 5 bases, with 12 bases lying between them. CDR3 protein: CASSLGSDRNNSPLHF. The CDR3 DNA reads as TGCGCCAGCAGCTTGGGGTCGGACAGAAATAATTCACCCCTCCACTTT. Full variable domain (remainder filled in from reference TRBV5-1 and TRBJ1-6): KAGVTQTPRYLIKTRGQQVTLSCSPISGHRSVSWYQQTPGQGLQFLFEYFSETQRNKGNFPGRFSGRQFSNSRSEMNVSTLELGDSALYLCASSLGSDRNNSPLHFGNGTRLTVT.

The chain couples TRBV10-3 to TRBJ2-2, with D possibly TRBD1 on 5 matching bases. CDR3 size: 12 residues. V lost 10 bases to trimming and J lost 1 base, with 7 bases between them. Germline loops: CDR1 ENHRY, CDR2 SYGVKD. CDR3 loop: CATQGNTGELFF. CDR3 in DNA: TGTGCCACTCAGGGGAACACCGGGGAGCTGTTTTTT.

This sequence joins TRBV18 and TRBJ2-5; 8 bases match TRBD1. With 2 bases clipped from V and 6 bases from J, the junction kept 5 bases outside the gene matches. Per the germline V gene, CDR1 is KGHSH and CDR2 is LQKENI. The CDR3 length is 14 residues. The CDR3 sequence: CASSPSRGPQTQYF. The CDR3 DNA sequence: TGTGCCAGCTCACCAAGCAGGGGGCCGCAGACCCAGTACTTC.

V and J are TRBV6-6 and TRBJ2-2; 8 bases map to TRBD2. The V gene's germline CDR1 is MNHNY and CDR2 SVGAGI (reference sequence). The J segment lost 7 bases and the V segment lost 4 bases, leaving 8 bases of the junction unmatched. The CDR3 extends over 15 amino acids. The CDR3 DNA sequence: TGTGCCAGCAGTTCCCGGACTAGCTTTGGCGGGGAGCTGTTTTTT. Amino acid sequence: CASSSRTSFGGELFF.

The chain combines TRBV13 with TRBJ1-6, with 9 bases lining up with TRBD1. Unmatched junction bases numbered 7, after V lost 4 bases and J lost 0 bases. The CDR3 has 18 residues. The germline gives CDR1 PRHDT, CDR2 FYEKMQ (reference sequence). CDR3 sequence reads: CASSSGQGTSSYNSPLHF. The CDR3 bases are TGTGCCAGCAGCTCCGGACAGGGGACGAGCTCCTATAATTCACCCCTCCACTTT.

V and J are TRBV5-1 and TRBJ1-2, with D uncertain. V was pared by 3 bases and J by 6 bases, with 18 bases between. CDR3 length: 15 residues. CDR1 and CDR2 from the germline V gene are SGHRS and YFSETQ. This chain's CDR3 is CASSSAETIRNGYTF. The CDR3 DNA follows: TGCGCCAGCAGCTCGGCGGAAACGATACGGAATGGCTACACCTTC.

The rearrangement joins TRBV6-1 to TRBJ2-5; 8 nucleotides match TRBD1. V shed 3 bases and J 5 bases; nucleotides not matched to a gene: 5. CDR3 length: 14 residues. In germline, CDR1 is MNHNS, CDR2 SASEGT. Written as DNA, the CDR3 is TGTGCCAGCAGTGATGCAGGGGGCAGGGAGACCCAGTACTTC. It yields the protein CASSDAGGRETQYF.

J is TRBJ1-1 and V is TRBV19; D not resolved. This CDR3 region has 15 residues. With 1 base removed from V and 2 bases from J, the gap between germline ends came to 11 bases. Germline V CDR1 and CDR2: LNHDA, SQIVND (reference sequence). CDR3 protein: CASSIGTRGNTEAFF. CDR3 in DNA: TGTGCCAGTAGTATAGGGACGCGGGGTAACACTGAAGCTTTCTTT.

The J gene is TRBJ2-2, the V gene TRBV2; the D gene is possibly TRBD2 (5 bases). The CDR3 loop spans 15 amino acids. Germline CDR1 is SNHLY and CDR2 is FYNNEI. Trimming shortened V by 4 bases and J by 5 bases, and 14 bases separated the two germline ends. The CDR3: CASSARERRTGELFF. In DNA form, the CDR3 reads TGTGCCAGCAGTGCGAGGGAGAGGCGAACCGGGGAGCTGTTTTTT.

The rearrangement links TRBV5-4 to TRBJ1-5, with 7 bases fitting TRBD1. Per the germline V gene, CDR1 is SGHNT and CDR2 is YYREEE (reference sequence). J was trimmed by 1 base and V by 0 bases; bases with no gene match: 10. This CDR3 contains 18 residues. CDR3 in amino acids: CASSLADLRGSSNQPQHF. For the CDR3, the DNA is TGTGCCAGCAGCTTGGCGGATCTCAGGGGGTCCAGCAATCAGCCCCAGCATTTT. Supplemented by reference TRBV5-4 and TRBJ1-5, the full variable domain reads ETGVTQSPTHLIKTRGQQVTLRCSSQSGHNTVSWYQQALGQGPQFIFQYYREEENGRGNFPPRFSGLQFPNYSSELNVNALELDDSALYLCASSLADLRGSSNQPQHFGDGTRLSIL.

The chain uses TRBV5-4 and TRBJ1-5, with a possible D match to TRBD1 (5 bases). Trimming removed 3 bases at V and 4 bases at J, with 8 bases between. The germline V gene has CDR1 SGHNT and CDR2 YYREEE (reference sequence). This CDR3 comprises 13 residues. DNA of the CDR3: TGTGCCAGCAGCTGGGGGGGAAATCAGCCCCAGCATTTT. As protein: CASSWGGNQPQHF.

The chain carries TRBV30 and TRBJ2-7; D remains unclear. Germline CDR1 GTSNPN, CDR2 SVGIG (reference sequence). This CDR3 is built from 13 residues. Trimming cost V 0 bases and J 2 bases, with 8 bases left between them. Written as DNA, the CDR3 is TGTGCCTGGAGTGTGAGCTCTGCCTACGAGCAGTACTTC. This codes for CAWSVSSAYEQYF.

The genes are TRBV29-1 and TRBJ1-2, with D possibly matching TRBD1 (6 bases). The CDR3 length is 12 residues. Between the trimmed V and J ends, which lost 2 bases and 7 bases, there was a span of 11 bases. Per the germline V gene, CDR1 is SQVTM and CDR2 is ANQGSEA. The CDR3 coding sequence is TGCAGCGTTGAAAACAGGGAGGGTGGCTACACCTTC. This translates into CSVENREGGYTF.

The rearrangement uses TRBV29-1 and TRBJ2-7, with D tentatively TRBD1 (5 bases). V was pared by 4 bases and J by 0 bases, with 10 bases between. CDR3 length: 13 amino acids. Germline values: CDR1 SQVTM, CDR2 ANQGSEA. In DNA form, the CDR3 reads TGCAGCGTTGTTACAGGCAACTCCTACGAGCAGTACTTC. Translating gives CSVVTGNSYEQYF.

The chain couples TRBV10-3 to TRBJ2-1, with D maybe TRBD1 (6 bases). Per the germline V gene, CDR1 is ENHRY and CDR2 is SYGVKD. The CDR3 runs 16 residues. V lost 6 bases to trimming and J lost 0 bases, with 15 bases between them. CDR3 sequence (DNA): TGTGCCATCAGGGGAACTCTGACAGGCTCCTACAATGAGCAGTTCTTC. This encodes CAIRGTLTGSYNEQFF.

The chain carries TRBV6-5 and TRBJ1-1, with TRBD1 matching 9 bases. J lost 3 bases, V lost 6 bases, and 5 bases had no gene match. Per the germline V gene, CDR1 is MNHEY and CDR2 is SVGAGI. The CDR3 loop spans 14 amino acids. CDR3 loop: CASRTGGGDTEAFF. As DNA, the CDR3 is TGTGCCAGCAGAACAGGGGGCGGTGACACTGAAGCTTTCTTT.

V gene TRBV6-1 combines with J gene TRBJ2-6; tentative D call: TRBD1 (5 bases). Germline V CDR1 and CDR2: MNHNS, SASEGT. This CDR3 region has 15 residues. Trimming removed 3 bases at V and 4 bases at J, with 10 bases between. The CDR3 sequence is CASSDRAPGANVLTF. CDR3 in DNA: TGTGCCAGCAGTGACAGGGCCCCCGGGGCCAACGTCCTGACTTTC.

The J gene is TRBJ2-7, the V gene TRBV4-1; TRBD2 matches 8 bases. The junction had 6 bases not matched to a gene; V was cut back by 5 bases and J by 6 bases. The CDR3 totals 13 residues. CDR1 and CDR2 (germline): MGHRA, YSYEKL. CDR3 DNA sequence: TGCGCCAGCAGCTCGCTCAGCGGGGGCGAGCAGTACTTC. Amino acid sequence: CASSSLSGGEQYF.

V is TRBV9 and J is TRBJ2-1; 9 nucleotides line up with TRBD2. This CDR3 has 14 residues. CDR1 is SGDLS and CDR2 is YYNGEE in the germline V gene. Unmatched junction bases numbered 3, after V lost 4 bases and J lost 4 bases. CDR3 nucleotides: TGTGCCAGCAGCCTAGCGGGACAATACAATGAGCAGTTCTTC. This codes for CASSLAGQYNEQFF. Full variable domain (remainder filled in from reference TRBV9 and TRBJ2-1): DSGVTQTPKHLITATGQRVTLRCSPRSGDLSVYWYQQSLDQGLQFLIQYYNGEERAKGNILERFSAQQFPDLHSELNLSSLELGDSALYFCASSLAGQYNEQFFGPGTRLTVL.

The chain couples TRBV4-1 to TRBJ2-7; no definite D call. Germline CDR1 MGHRA, CDR2 YSYEKL. The germline V and J ends were trimmed by 1 base and 0 bases, with 13 bases remaining between them. This CDR3 contains 16 residues. The CDR3 DNA sequence: TGCGCCAGCAGCCAAGCCCCCACCGATAGCTCCTACGAGCAGTACTTC. This sequence encodes CASSQAPTDSSYEQYF.

This chain links TRBV5-1 with TRBJ2-1, with 11 bases fitting TRBD2. The J segment lost 5 bases and the V segment lost 1 base, leaving 8 bases of the junction unmatched. Germline V gene sequence: CDR1 SGHRS, CDR2 YFSETQ. This CDR3 has 17 amino acids. The CDR3 DNA reads as TGCGCCAGCAGCTTGACTAGCGGGGGCCCTACCGACAATGAGCAGTTCTTC. Its translation is CASSLTSGGPTDNEQFF.

The chain uses TRBV30 and TRBJ2-3, with 8 bases aligning to TRBD2. The CDR3 is made up of 15 amino acids. Germline lookup yields CDR1 GTSNPN and CDR2 SVGIG (reference sequence). V was pared by 1 base and J by 0 bases, with 3 bases of the junction left unmatched. The CDR3 DNA reads TGTGCCTGGAGTGCAATAGCGGGGAGCACAGATACGCAGTATTTT. Amino acid sequence: CAWSAIAGSTDTQYF.

The rearrangement links TRBV2 to TRBJ2-7; 7 nucleotides agree with TRBD1. Germline loops: CDR1 SNHLY, CDR2 FYNNEI. The CDR3 is 14 residues long. The trim removed 4 bases at V and 3 bases at J, leaving 6 bases unmatched. CDR3 protein: CASSGLGQLYEQYF. In nucleotides, the CDR3 is TGTGCCAGCAGTGGGCTGGGACAGCTCTACGAGCAGTACTTC.

The chain uses TRBV5-5 and TRBJ2-3; 7 bases are a match to TRBD2. Per germline, CDR1 SGHKS and CDR2 YYEKEE (reference sequence). J gave up 1 base and V 5 bases, and 1 base lay outside the gene matches. The CDR3 contains 13 residues. CDR3 in amino acids: CASSLAGTDTQYF. As DNA, the CDR3 is TGTGCCAGCAGTCTAGCGGGCACAGATACGCAGTATTTT. The full variable domain, completed using reference TRBV5-5 and TRBJ2-3, is DAGVTQSPTHLIKTRGQQVTLRCSPISGHKSVSWYQQVLGQGPQFIFQYYEKEERGRGNFPDRFSARQFPNYSSELNVNALLLGDSALYLCASSLAGTDTQYFGPGTRLTVL.

J is TRBJ1-6 and V is TRBV19; D gene uncertain. V lost 6 bases and J 6 bases, leaving 18 bases between the germline ends. Germline CDR1 is LNHDA and CDR2 is SQIVND (reference sequence). This CDR3 has 16 amino acids. The CDR3 DNA reads TGTGCCAGTAGCCAAAGGAGGCCGGGTTCTAATTCACCCCTCCACTTT. The encoded protein is CASSQRRPGSNSPLHF.